This note documents a single TCR beta chain sequence. Its matching antigen is unknown. These data are taken from a study of cytomegalovirus exposure and HLA in healthy donors. The study, taken as a whole, reports: Accurate HLA-A and HLA-B prediction from TCR beta sequences was reported for most subjects.

PCR amplification relied on 60 Vbeta primers (plus 13 Jbeta primers). The data were produced by immunoSEQ multiplex PCR, yet TCRdb's version contains in-frame clones alone and is incomplete. The sample comprises under 65,000 clones, about 80% of which are singletons, and roughly 3.1% rests with the top ten. Germline values: CDR1 KGHSH, CDR2 LQKENI. CDR3 size: 14 residues. The V end lost 3 bases, the J end lost 0 bases, and 5 bases lay between the germline ends. Sequencing was carried out using PBMCs. The J gene is TRBJ1-4, the V gene TRBV18; D gene uncertain. The sequence was obtained from a man aged 50 or older in good health and CMV-seronegative. CDR3 region: CASSPSATNEKLFF. In DNA form, the CDR3 reads TGTGCCAGCTCACCCAGTGCAACTAATGAAAAACTGTTTTTT. The full variable domain, rest sourced from reference TRBV18 and TRBJ1-4, is NAGVMQNPRHLVRRRGQEARLRCSPMKGHSHVYWYRQLPEEGLKFMVYLQKENIIDESGMPKERFSAEFPKEGPSILRIQQVVRGDSAAYFCASSPSATNEKLFFGSGTQLSVL.